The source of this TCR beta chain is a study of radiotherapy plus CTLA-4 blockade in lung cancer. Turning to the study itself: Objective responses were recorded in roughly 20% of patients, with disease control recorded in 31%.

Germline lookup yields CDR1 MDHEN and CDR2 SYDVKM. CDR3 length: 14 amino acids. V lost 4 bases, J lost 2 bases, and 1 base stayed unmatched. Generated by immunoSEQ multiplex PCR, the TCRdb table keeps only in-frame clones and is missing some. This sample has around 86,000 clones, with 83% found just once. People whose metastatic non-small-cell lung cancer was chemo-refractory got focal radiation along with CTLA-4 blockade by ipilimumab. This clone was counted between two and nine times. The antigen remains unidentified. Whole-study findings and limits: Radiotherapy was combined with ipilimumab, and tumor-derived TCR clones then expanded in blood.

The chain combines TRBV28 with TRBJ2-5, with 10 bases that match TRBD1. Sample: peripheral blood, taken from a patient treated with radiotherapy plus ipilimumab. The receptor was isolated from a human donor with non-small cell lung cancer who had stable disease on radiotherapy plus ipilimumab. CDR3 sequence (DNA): TGTGCCAGCAGTTCGGGACAGGGGCAAGAGACCCAGTACTTC. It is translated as CASSSGQGQETQYF.